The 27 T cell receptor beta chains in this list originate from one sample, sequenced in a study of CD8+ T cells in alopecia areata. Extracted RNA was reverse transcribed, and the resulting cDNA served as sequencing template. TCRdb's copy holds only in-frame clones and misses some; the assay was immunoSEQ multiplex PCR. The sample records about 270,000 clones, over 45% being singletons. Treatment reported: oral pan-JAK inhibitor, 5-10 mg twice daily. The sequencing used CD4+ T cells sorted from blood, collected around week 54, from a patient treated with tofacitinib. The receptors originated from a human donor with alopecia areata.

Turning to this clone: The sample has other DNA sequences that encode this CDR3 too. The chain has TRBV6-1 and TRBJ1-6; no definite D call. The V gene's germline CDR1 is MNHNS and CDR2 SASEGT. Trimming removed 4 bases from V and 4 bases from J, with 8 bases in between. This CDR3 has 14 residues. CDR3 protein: CASSAGPYNSPLHF. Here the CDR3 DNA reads TGTGCCAGCAGTGCGGGCCCATATAATTCACCCCTCCACTTT.

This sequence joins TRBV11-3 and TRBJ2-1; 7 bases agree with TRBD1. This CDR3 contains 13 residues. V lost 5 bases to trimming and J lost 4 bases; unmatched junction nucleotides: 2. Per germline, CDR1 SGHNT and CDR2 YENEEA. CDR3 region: CASSPGQYNEQFF. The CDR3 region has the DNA TGTGCCAGCAGCCCGGGACAGTACAATGAGCAGTTCTTC.

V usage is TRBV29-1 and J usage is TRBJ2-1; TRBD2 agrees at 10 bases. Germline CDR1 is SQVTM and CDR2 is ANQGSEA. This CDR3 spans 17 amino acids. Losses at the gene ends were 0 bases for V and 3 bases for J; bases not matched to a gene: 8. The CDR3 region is CSVEDPLAGGNYNEQFF. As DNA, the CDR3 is TGCAGCGTTGAAGATCCGTTAGCGGGGGGAAACTACAATGAGCAGTTCTTC.

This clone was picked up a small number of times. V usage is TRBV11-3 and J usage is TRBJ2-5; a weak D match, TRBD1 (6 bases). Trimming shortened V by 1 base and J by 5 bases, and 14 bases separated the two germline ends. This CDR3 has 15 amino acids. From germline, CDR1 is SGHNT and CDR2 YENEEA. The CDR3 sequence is CASSLVDLGQETQYF. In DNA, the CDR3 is TGTGCCAGCAGCTTAGTTGATTTAGGACAGGAGACCCAGTACTTC.

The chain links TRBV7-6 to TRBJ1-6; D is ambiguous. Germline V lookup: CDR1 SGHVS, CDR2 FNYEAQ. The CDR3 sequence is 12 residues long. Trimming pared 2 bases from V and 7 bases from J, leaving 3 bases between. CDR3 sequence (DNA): TGTGCCAGCAGCTTAACGAATTCACCCCTCCACTTT. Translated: CASSLTNSPLHF.

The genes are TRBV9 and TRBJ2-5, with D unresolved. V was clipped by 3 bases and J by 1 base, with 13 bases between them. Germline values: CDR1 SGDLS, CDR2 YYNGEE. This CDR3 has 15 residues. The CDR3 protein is CASSGNSAFQETQYF. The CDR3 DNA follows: TGTGCCAGCAGCGGCAATTCGGCCTTCCAAGAGACCCAGTACTTC.

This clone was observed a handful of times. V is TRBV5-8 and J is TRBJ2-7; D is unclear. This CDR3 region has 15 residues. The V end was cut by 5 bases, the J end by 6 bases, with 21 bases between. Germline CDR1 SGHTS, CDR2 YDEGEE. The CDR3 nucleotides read TGTGCCAGCAGTCTACTGGGCGGCGCCGTTGGCGAGCAGTACTTC. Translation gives CASSLLGGAVGEQYF. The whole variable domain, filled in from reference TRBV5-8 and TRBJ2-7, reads EAGVTQSPTHLIKTRGQQATLRCSPISGHTSVYWYQQALGLGLQFLLWYDEGEERNRGNFPPRFSGRQFPNYSSELNVNALELEDSALYLCASSLLGGAVGEQYFGPGTRLTVT.

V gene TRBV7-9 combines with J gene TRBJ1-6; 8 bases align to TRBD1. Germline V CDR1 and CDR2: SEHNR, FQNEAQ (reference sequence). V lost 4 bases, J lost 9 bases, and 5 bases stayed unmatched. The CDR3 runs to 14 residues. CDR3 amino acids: CASSSGQESSPLHF. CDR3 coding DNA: TGTGCCAGCAGCTCGGGACAGGAAAGTTCACCCCTCCACTTT.

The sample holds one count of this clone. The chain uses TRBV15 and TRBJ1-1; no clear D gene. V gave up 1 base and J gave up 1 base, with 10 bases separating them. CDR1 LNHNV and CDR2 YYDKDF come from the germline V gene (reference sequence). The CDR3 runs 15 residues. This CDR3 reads CATSRGGVGNTEAFF. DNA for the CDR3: TGTGCCACCAGCAGAGGCGGGGTTGGGAACACTGAAGCTTTCTTT.

DNA of the CDR3: TGCGCCAGCAGCCTGGATCATACCTCCGCTTTCTTT. Its translation: CASSLDHTSAFF. The chain is built from TRBV5-1 and TRBJ1-1; D is unresolved. The CDR3 has 12 residues. Germline V lookup: CDR1 SGHRS, CDR2 YFSETQ. The germline V and J ends were trimmed by 4 bases and 11 bases, with 15 bases remaining between them.

The CDR3 sequence: CSILTSGVVETQYF. The CDR3 DNA sequence: TGCAGCATTCTGACTAGCGGGGTTGTGGAGACCCAGTACTTC. J is TRBJ2-5 and V is TRBV29-1; 11 bases agree with TRBD2. In germline, CDR1 is SQVTM, CDR2 ANQGSEA. The CDR3 consists of 14 residues. J was trimmed by 5 bases and V by 8 bases; bases with no gene match: 10. The variable domain in full, completed from reference TRBV29-1 and TRBJ2-5, reads SAVISQKPSRDICQRGTSLTIQCQVDSQVTMMFWYRQQPGQSLTLIATANQGSEATYESGFVIDKFPISRPNLTFSTLTVSNMSPEDSSIYLCSILTSGVVETQYFGPGTRLLVL.

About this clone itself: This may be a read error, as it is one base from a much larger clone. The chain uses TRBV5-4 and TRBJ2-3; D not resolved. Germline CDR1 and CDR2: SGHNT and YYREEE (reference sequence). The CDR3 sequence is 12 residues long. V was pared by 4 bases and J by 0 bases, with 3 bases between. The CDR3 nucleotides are TGTGCCAGCAGCCCTAGCACAGATACGCAGTATTTT. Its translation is CASSPSTDTQYF.

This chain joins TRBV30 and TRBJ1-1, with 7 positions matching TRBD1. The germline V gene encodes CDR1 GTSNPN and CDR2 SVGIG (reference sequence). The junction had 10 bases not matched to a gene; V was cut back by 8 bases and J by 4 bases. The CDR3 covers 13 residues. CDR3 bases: TGTGCCCGCGAAGGGACAGTTAGCACTGAAGCTTTCTTT. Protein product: CAREGTVSTEAFF.

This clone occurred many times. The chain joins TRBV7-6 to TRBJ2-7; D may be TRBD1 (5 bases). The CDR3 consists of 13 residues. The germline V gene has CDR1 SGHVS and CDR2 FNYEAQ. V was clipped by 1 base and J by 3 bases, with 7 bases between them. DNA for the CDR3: TGTGCCAGCAGCTTAGAACAGGACTACGAGCAGTACTTC. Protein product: CASSLEQDYEQYF.

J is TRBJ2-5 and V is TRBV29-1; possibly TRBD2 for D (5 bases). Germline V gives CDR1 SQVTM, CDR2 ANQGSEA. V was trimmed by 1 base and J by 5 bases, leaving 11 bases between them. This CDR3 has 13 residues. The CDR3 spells CSVEVPGEETQYF. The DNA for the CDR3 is TGCAGCGTTGAAGTCCCCGGGGAGGAGACCCAGTACTTC. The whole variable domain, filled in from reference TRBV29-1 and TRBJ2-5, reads SAVISQKPSRDICQRGTSLTIQCQVDSQVTMMFWYRQQPGQSLTLIATANQGSEATYESGFVIDKFPISRPNLTFSTLTVSNMSPEDSSIYLCSVEVPGEETQYFGPGTRLLVL.

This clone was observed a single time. CDR3 DNA sequence: TGTGCCAGCAGAGAGGCGGGAGACAAGACCCAGTACTTC. It yields the protein CASREAGDKTQYF. The gene calls are TRBV6-5 and TRBJ2-5, with 7 bases aligning to TRBD2. This CDR3 region has 13 residues. Trimming removed 6 bases from V and 6 bases from J; junction bases left unmatched: 7. Germline lookup yields CDR1 MNHEY and CDR2 SVGAGI.

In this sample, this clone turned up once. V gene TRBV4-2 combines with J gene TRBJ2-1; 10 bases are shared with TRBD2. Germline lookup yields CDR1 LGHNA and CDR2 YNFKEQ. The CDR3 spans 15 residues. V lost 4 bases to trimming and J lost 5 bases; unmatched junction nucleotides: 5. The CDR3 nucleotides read TGTGCCAGCAGCCTGGAGCGGGGGGGGAACAATGAGCAGTTCTTC. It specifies CASSLERGGNNEQFF.

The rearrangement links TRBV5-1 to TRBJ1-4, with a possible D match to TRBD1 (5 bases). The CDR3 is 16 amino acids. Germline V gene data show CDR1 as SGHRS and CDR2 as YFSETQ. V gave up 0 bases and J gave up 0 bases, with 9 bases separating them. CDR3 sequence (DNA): TGCGCCAGCAGCTTGGGGGGCAAGGCAACTAATGAAAAACTGTTTTTT. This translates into CASSLGGKATNEKLFF.

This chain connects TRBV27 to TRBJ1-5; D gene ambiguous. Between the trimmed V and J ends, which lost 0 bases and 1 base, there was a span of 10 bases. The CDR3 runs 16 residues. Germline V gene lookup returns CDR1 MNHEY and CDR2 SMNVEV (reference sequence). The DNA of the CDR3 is TGTGCCAGCAGTTTATCCTCCGGGCCCAGCAATCAGCCCCAGCATTTT. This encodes CASSLSSGPSNQPQHF.

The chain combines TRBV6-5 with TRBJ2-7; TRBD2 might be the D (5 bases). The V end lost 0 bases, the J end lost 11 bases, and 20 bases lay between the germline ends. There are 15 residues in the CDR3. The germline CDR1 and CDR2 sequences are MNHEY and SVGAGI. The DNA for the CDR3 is TGTGCCAGCAGTTACTCACCCCCCGGGGTATTTAAGGAGTACTTC. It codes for CASSYSPPGVFKEYF.

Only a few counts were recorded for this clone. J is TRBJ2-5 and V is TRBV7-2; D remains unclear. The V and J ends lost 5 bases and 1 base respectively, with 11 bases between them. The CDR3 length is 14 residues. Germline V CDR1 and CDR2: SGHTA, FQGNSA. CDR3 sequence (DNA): TGTGCCAGCAGCCCTATGAGATCCCAAGAGACCCAGTACTTC. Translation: CASSPMRSQETQYF.

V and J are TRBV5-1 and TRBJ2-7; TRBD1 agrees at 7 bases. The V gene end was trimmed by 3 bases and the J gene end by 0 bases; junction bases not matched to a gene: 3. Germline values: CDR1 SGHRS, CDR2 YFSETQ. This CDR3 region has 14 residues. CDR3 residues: CASSWQGVSYEQYF. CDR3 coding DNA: TGCGCCAGCAGCTGGCAGGGGGTCTCCTACGAGCAGTACTTC.

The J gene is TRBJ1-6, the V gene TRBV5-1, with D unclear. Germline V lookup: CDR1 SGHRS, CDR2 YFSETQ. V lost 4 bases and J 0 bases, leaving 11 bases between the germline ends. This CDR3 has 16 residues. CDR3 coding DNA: TGCGCCAGCAGCCTGGACCCGAGCTCCTATAATTCACCCCTCCACTTT. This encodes CASSLDPSSYNSPLHF. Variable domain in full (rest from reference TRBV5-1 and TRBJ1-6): KAGVTQTPRYLIKTRGQQVTLSCSPISGHRSVSWYQQTPGQGLQFLFEYFSETQRNKGNFPGRFSGRQFSNSRSEMNVSTLELGDSALYLCASSLDPSSYNSPLHFGNGTRLTVT.

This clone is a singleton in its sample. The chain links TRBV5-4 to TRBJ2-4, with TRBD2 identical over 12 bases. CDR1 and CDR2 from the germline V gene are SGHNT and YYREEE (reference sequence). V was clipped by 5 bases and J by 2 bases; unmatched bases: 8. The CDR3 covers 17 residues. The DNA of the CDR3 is TGTGCCAGCAGTCAACCGGGACTAGCGGGTACCAAAAACATTCAGTACTTC. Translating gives CASSQPGLAGTKNIQYF.

CDR3: CASSRDGGSNQPQHF. CDR3 sequence (DNA): TGTGCCAGCAGCCGAGACGGCGGGAGCAATCAGCCCCAGCATTTT. The chain joins TRBV7-2 to TRBJ1-5; D uncertain. The CDR3 is 15 residues long. Between the trimmed V and J ends, which lost 5 bases and 1 base, there was a span of 12 bases. Germline loops: CDR1 SGHTA, CDR2 FQGNSA.

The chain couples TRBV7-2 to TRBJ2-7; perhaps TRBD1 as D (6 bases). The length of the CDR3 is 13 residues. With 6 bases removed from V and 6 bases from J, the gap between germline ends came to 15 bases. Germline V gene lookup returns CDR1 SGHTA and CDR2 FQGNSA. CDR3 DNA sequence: TGTGCCAGCAGTCGTGGACAGAGACCCGAGCAGTACTTC. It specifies CASSRGQRPEQYF.

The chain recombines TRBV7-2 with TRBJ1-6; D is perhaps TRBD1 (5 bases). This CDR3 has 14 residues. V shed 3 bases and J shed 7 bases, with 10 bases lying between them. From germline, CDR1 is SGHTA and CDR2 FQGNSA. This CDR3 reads CASSFGAGNSPLHF. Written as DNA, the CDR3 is TGTGCCAGCAGCTTTGGGGCAGGCAATTCACCCCTCCACTTT.